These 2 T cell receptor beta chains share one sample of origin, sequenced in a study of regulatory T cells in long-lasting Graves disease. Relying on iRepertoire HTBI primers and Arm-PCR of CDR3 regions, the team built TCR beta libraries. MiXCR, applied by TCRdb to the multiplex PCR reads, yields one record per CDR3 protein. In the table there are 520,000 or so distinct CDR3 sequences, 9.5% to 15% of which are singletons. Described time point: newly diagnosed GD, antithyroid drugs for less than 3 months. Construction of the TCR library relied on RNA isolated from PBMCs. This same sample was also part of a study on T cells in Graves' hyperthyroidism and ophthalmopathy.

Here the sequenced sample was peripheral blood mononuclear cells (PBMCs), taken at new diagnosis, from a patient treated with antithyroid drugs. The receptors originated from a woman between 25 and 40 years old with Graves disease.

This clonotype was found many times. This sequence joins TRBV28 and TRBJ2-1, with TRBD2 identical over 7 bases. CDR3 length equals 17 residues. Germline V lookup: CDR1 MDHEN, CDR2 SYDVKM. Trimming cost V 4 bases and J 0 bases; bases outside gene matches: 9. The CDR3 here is CASSSLSRGSSYNEQFF. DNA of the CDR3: TGTGCCAGCAGTTCGCTGAGTCGCGGGAGCTCCTACAATGAGCAGTTCTTC. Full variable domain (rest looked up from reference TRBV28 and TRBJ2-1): DVKVTQSSRYLVKRTGEKVFLECVQDMDHENMFWYRQDPGLGLRLIYFSYDVKMKEKGDIPEGYSVSREKKERFSLILESASTNQTSMYLCASSSLSRGSSYNEQFFGPGTRLTVL.

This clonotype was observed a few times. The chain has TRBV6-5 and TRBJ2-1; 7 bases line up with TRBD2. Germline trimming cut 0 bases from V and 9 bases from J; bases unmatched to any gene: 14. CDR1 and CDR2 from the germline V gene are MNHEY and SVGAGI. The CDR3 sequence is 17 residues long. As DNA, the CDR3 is TGTGCCAGCAGTTACTCACCGTCGACTAGCCGTAGGGGTGAGCAGTTCTTC. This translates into CASSYSPSTSRRGEQFF.